This T cell receptor beta chain was sequenced in a study of cytomegalovirus exposure and HLA in healthy donors. 13 Jbeta primers and 60 Vbeta primers were used for the PCR. Assay: immunoSEQ multiplex PCR; the TCRdb copy retains only in-frame clones and omits some. The sample yields about 150,000 clones, 79% seen once. Sequences were obtained from PBMCs. The receptor was isolated from a man in his fifties or sixties in good health and CMV-seropositive.

CDR3 sequence reads: CASSHSSGRAGGEQFF. The CDR3 DNA sequence: TGTGCCAGCAGCCACTCGAGCGGGAGGGCGGGCGGTGAGCAGTTCTTC. The chain uses TRBV11-3 and TRBJ2-1; 10 nucleotides line up with TRBD2. V dropped 5 bases and J dropped 9; count of bases not matched to a gene: 13. The CDR3 consists of 16 residues. The germline CDR1 and CDR2 sequences are SGHNT and YENEEA.